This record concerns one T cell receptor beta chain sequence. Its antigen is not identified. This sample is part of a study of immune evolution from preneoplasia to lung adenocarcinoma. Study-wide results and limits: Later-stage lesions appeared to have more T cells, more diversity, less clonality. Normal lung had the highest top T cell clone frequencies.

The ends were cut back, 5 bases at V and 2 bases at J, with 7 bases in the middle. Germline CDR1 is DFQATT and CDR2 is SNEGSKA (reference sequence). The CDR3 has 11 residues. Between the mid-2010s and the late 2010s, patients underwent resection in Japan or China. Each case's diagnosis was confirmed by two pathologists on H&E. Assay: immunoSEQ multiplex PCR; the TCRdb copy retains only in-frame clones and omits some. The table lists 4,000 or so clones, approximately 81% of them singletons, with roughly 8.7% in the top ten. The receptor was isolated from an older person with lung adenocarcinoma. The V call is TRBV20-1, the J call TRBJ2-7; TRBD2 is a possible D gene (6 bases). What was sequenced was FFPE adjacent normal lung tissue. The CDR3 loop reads CSAGGTYEQYF. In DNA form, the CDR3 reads TGCAGTGCTGGGGGGACCTACGAGCAGTACTTC.